Reported below is one T cell receptor beta chain. Its antigen is as yet unknown. Likely a read error: the CDR3 ends without its conserved phenylalanine or tryptophan. The limits of the CDR3 on the DNA are not certain, so only TCRdb's listed CDR3 is given. The data stem from a study of CD8+CD57+ T cells in acquired aplastic anemia. Before being chosen for sequencing, patients had shown CD8+CD57+ cell expansion by flow cytometry. With no exception, the patients had severe acquired aplastic anemia. The study sampled blood from patients who had received no therapy. The TCR beta profiling, which covered VDJ combination and CDR3 sequence, was carried out using genomic DNA as the template. TCRdb used MiXCR to reprocess the reads, holding one entry per CDR3 protein. In the table there are 260,000 or so distinct CDR3 sequences, about 80% of which are singletons. Study observations and caveats: Fewer than 30 CD8+ CDR3 sequences were shared between patients and controls.

Sequenced: sorted CD4+, CD8+, or CD8+CD57+ T cells (not recorded which) from PBMCs. This TCR derives from a human donor with aplastic anemia.

CDR3 amino acids: CARNWAGETQNY. The rearrangement links TRBV7-8 to TRBJ2-5. The CDR3 is 12 amino acids in total, end residues counted. CDR1 and CDR2 (germline): SGHVS, FQNEAQ.